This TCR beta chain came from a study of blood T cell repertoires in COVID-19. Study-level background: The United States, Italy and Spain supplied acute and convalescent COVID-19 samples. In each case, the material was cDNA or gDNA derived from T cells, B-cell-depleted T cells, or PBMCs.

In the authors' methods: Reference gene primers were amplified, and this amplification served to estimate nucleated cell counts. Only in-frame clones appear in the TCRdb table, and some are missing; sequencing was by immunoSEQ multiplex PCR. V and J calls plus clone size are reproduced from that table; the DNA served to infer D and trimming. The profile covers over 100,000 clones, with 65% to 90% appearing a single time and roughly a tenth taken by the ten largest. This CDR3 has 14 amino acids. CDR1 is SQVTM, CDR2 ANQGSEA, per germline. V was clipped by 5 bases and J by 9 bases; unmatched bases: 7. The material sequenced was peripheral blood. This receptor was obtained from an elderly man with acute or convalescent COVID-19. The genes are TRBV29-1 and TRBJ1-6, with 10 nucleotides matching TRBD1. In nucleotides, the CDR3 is TGCAGCGTTTTAACCGGGACAGGGGCTTCACCCCTCCACTTT. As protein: CSVLTGTGASPLHF.